Each of the 22 T cell receptor beta chains below was sequenced from the same sample in a study of T-cell memory formation after mild COVID-19 (dated by TCRdb to the early 2020s). To prepare the library, 5' RACE was applied. The data were produced on an Illumina NovaSeq 6000. The public reads were quality trimmed at Q25 with fastp and then assembled into clones with MiXCR by TCRdb, keeping productive beta chains. Entries are consolidated by CDR3 protein sequence, retaining the most common genes and DNA. In this sample the table shows about 300,000 distinct CDR3 sequences, roughly a fifth of which occur a single time. The ten top clones hold roughly 20% of the sample. The sample consisted of PBMCs or a T cell subset sorted from them (not recorded which). Every receptor here comes from a man aged 18 to 30 who had mild COVID-19 (a few samples of this study predate the infection). The sample titles of this study are shuffled in the database, so cell type and time point are left out; the donor was told from shared clones.

The chain combines TRBV12-3 or TRBV12-4 with TRBJ2-2; 9 bases map to TRBD1. V shed 1 base, J shed 5 bases, and the junction held 5 bases outside the gene matches. The CDR3 extends over 16 amino acids. CDR3 protein: CASSLGQGGATGELFF. DNA for the CDR3: TGTGCCAGCAGTTTAGGACAGGGGGGAGCTACCGGGGAGCTGTTTTTT.

The J gene is TRBJ2-5, the V gene TRBV12-3 or TRBV12-4, with 9 positions matching TRBD1. The CDR3 is made up of 15 amino acids. V gave up 6 bases and J gave up 5 bases; unmatched junction bases: 10. The CDR3 spells CASSLGGQGRETQYF. The CDR3, as DNA: TGTGCCAGCAGCCTTGGGGGACAGGGCAGGGAGACCCAGTACTTC.

This clonotype was seen a handful of times. The chain recombines TRBV3-1 with TRBJ1-1; D call uncertain. Deletions cut 2 bases from V and 4 bases from J, with 11 bases between. Germline V gives CDR1 LGHDT, CDR2 YNNKEL (reference sequence). The CDR3 runs 14 residues. CDR3 DNA: TGTGCCAGCAGCCAACTAGGGCGGGGCACTGAAGCTTTCTTT. It translates to CASSQLGRGTEAFF.

This clonotype was found a few times. This sequence joins TRBV5-1 and TRBJ2-5, with 8 bases that match TRBD1. The V gene's germline CDR1 is SGHRS and CDR2 YFSETQ. This CDR3 is built from 14 residues. With 5 bases clipped from V and 5 bases from J, the junction kept 8 bases outside the gene matches. CDR3 nucleotide sequence: TGCGCCAGCAGAAATGCAGGGGGCGCCGAGACCCAGTACTTC. Amino acids: CASRNAGGAETQYF.

This chain links TRBV6-2 or TRBV6-3 with TRBJ1-6; maybe TRBD1 (6 bases). The CDR3 runs to 15 residues. Trimming removed 6 bases at V and 8 bases at J, with 17 bases between. Germline lookup yields CDR1 MNHEY and CDR2 SVGEGT. The CDR3 DNA reads TGTGCCAGCAGCCTGATAGGGGGGAACGATTCACCCCTCCACTTT. It is translated as CASSLIGGNDSPLHF.

This chain uses TRBV11-3 with TRBJ2-3; TRBD2 might be the D (5 bases). The germline V gene has CDR1 SGHNT and CDR2 YENEEA. V lost 3 bases and J lost 5, with 12 bases in between. CDR3 size: 14 residues. The CDR3 is CASSLDSKGDTQYF. The CDR3 DNA is TGTGCCAGCAGCTTGGACTCTAAGGGAGATACGCAGTATTTT.

This clonotype was observed a handful of times. The chain couples TRBV7-2 to TRBJ1-4; 7 bases are a match to TRBD1. CDR1 is SGHTA, CDR2 FQGNSA, per germline. The CDR3 has 15 residues. V gave up 5 bases and J gave up 3 bases; unmatched junction bases: 6. The CDR3 nucleotides are TGTGCCAGCAGCATTCAGGGGGGAGCTAATGAAAAACTGTTTTTT. It is translated as CASSIQGGANEKLFF.

The chain uses TRBV7-2 and TRBJ1-2; D is undetermined. Trimming cost V 0 bases and J 4 bases, with 6 bases left between them. Germline values: CDR1 SGHTA, CDR2 FQGNSA. The length of the CDR3 is 13 residues. The CDR3 spells CASSLAAAYGYTF. The CDR3 region has the DNA TGTGCCAGCAGCTTAGCGGCCGCCTATGGCTACACCTTC. Looking up the rest from reference TRBV7-2 and TRBJ1-2 gives the full variable domain: GAGVSQSPSNKVTEKGKDVELRCDPISGHTALYWYRQSLGQGLEFLIYFQGNSAPDKSGLPSDRFSAERTGGSVSTLTIQRTQQEDSAVYLCASSLAAAYGYTFGSGTRLTVV.

This sequence joins TRBV11-2 and TRBJ2-3; D is unclear. Between the trimmed V and J ends, which lost 7 bases and 3 bases, there was a span of 11 bases. Germline assignment: CDR1 SGHAT and CDR2 FQNNGV. The CDR3 sequence is 13 residues long. Written as DNA, the CDR3 is TGTGCCAGCAACGAGGTTAGGACAGATACGCAGTATTTT. Amino acids: CASNEVRTDTQYF.

This clonotype was counted between two and nine times. V usage is TRBV18 and J usage is TRBJ2-3; D possibly uses TRBD1 or TRBD2 (5 bases each). Trimming took 1 base from V and 4 from J, leaving 18 bases between them. Germline V gene data show CDR1 as KGHSH and CDR2 as LQKENI. The CDR3 extends over 17 amino acids. The CDR3 sequence: CASSPRDGELVSDTQYF. CDR3 coding DNA: TGTGCCAGCTCACCACGGGACGGGGAACTGGTTTCAGATACGCAGTATTTT. Based on the CDR3 plus reference TRBV18 and TRBJ2-3, the full variable domain is NAGVMQNPRHLVRRRGQEARLRCSPMKGHSHVYWYRQLPEEGLKFMVYLQKENIIDESGMPKERFSAEFPKEGPSILRIQQVVRGDSAAYFCASSPRDGELVSDTQYFGPGTRLTVL.

Note on this clonotype: No conserved phenylalanine or tryptophan ends this CDR3, so it is likely a read error. The chain couples TRBV9 to TRBJ2-5; D is unclear. The germline V gene encodes CDR1 SGDLS and CDR2 YYNGEE. Trimming removed 3 bases at V and 1 base at J, with 7 bases between. The CDR3 is made up of 13 amino acids. CDR3 loop: CASSATGQETQYL. CDR3 nucleotide sequence: TGTGCCAGCAGCGCCACGGGCCAAGAGACCCAGTACTTA.

This clonotype was counted between two and nine times. The chain carries TRBV4-3 and TRBJ2-3; D possibly corresponds to TRBD1 (5 bases). Trimming removed 0 bases from V and 7 bases from J, with 11 bases in between. The CDR3 is 14 amino acids. Germline CDR1 LGHNA, CDR2 YSLEER. The chain's CDR3 is CASSQDVGRNTQYF. The CDR3 coding sequence is TGCGCCAGCAGCCAAGATGTGGGGCGGAATACGCAGTATTTT.

The chain is built from TRBV6-6 and TRBJ2-2; the D is unclear. Trimming removed 2 bases from V and 6 bases from J, with 10 bases in between. This CDR3 is built from 14 residues. Germline lookup yields CDR1 MNHNY and CDR2 SVGAGI (reference sequence). This chain's CDR3 is CASSYNFLAGELFF. CDR3 coding DNA: TGTGCCAGCAGTTACAACTTTCTTGCCGGGGAGCTGTTTTTT.

The J gene is TRBJ2-5, the V gene TRBV30, with D tentatively TRBD1 (5 bases). CDR1 is GTSNPN and CDR2 is SVGIG in the germline V gene (reference sequence). This CDR3 has 13 amino acids. Trimming pared 2 bases from V and 1 base from J, leaving 8 bases between. CDR3 coding DNA: TGTGCCTGGAGTCCCGACAGCCAAGAGACCCAGTACTTC. Translating it yields CAWSPDSQETQYF. Complete variable domain (other parts from reference TRBV30 and TRBJ2-5): SQTIHQWPATLVQPVGSPLSLECTVEGTSNPNLYWYRQAAGRGLQLLFYSVGIGQISSEVPQNLSASRPQDRQFILSSKKLLLSDSGFYLCAWSPDSQETQYFGPGTRLLVL.

This clonotype was detected only a few times. V usage is TRBV5-4 and J usage is TRBJ1-2; D may be TRBD1 (5 bases). The germline V gene has CDR1 SGHNT and CDR2 YYREEE (reference sequence). This CDR3 is 13 amino acids long. V was clipped by 3 bases and J by 4 bases, with 10 bases between them. The CDR3 is CASSSPGVYGYTF. CDR3 coding DNA: TGTGCCAGCAGCTCTCCGGGGGTCTATGGCTACACCTTC.

The V call is TRBV5-1, the J call TRBJ1-4, with D possibly TRBD1 on 6 matching bases. Germline lookup yields CDR1 SGHRS and CDR2 YFSETQ. The CDR3 is 13 residues long. Between the trimmed V and J ends, which lost 4 bases and 8 bases, there was a span of 12 bases. The CDR3 DNA sequence: TGCGCCAGCAGCAGGGGGTCCGACGAAAAACTGTTTTTT. The encoded protein is CASSRGSDEKLFF. The full variable domain, its missing parts supplied by reference TRBV5-1 and TRBJ1-4, is KAGVTQTPRYLIKTRGQQVTLSCSPISGHRSVSWYQQTPGQGLQFLFEYFSETQRNKGNFPGRFSGRQFSNSRSEMNVSTLELGDSALYLCASSRGSDEKLFFGSGTQLSVL.

V gene TRBV28 combines with J gene TRBJ2-5; a possible D gene is TRBD2 (6 bases). The germline V gene encodes CDR1 MDHEN and CDR2 SYDVKM. The ends were cut back, 5 bases at V and 5 bases at J, with 15 bases in the middle. CDR3 length equals 14 residues. CDR3 coding DNA: TGTGCCAGCAGTCTCCCCTCGGGGGAGGAGACCCAGTACTTC. Its translation: CASSLPSGEETQYF.

This clonotype occurred once. This rearrangement joins TRBV27 to TRBJ1-6; no clear D gene. Trimming left V 1 base short and J 7 bases short, with 8 bases between. Germline lookup yields CDR1 MNHEY and CDR2 SMNVEV (reference sequence). The CDR3 totals 14 residues. The CDR3 loop is CASSLWQLNSPLHF. The CDR3 DNA reads TGTGCCAGCAGTTTATGGCAGCTAAATTCACCCCTCCACTTT.

A few counts support this clonotype. The chain carries TRBV4-1 and TRBJ2-5; TRBD2 matches 11 bases. Germline trimming cut 8 bases from V and 5 bases from J; bases unmatched to any gene: 7. This CDR3 region has 14 residues. Germline loops: CDR1 MGHRA, CDR2 YSYEKL. CDR3 residues: CASFTSGGSETQYF. DNA of the CDR3: TGCGCCAGCTTTACTAGCGGGGGTTCGGAGACCCAGTACTTC.

The V call is TRBV20-1, the J call TRBJ2-5, with TRBD1 matching 9 bases. V lost 1 base and J lost 5; bases outside the gene matches: 8. Germline lookup yields CDR1 DFQATT and CDR2 SNEGSKA (reference sequence). The CDR3 consists of 15 residues. CDR3 sequence reads: CSARVPGTGRETQYF. Written as DNA, the CDR3 is TGCAGTGCTAGAGTCCCCGGGACAGGGCGCGAGACCCAGTACTTC.

The sample holds a few counts of this clonotype. V gene TRBV6-6 combines with J gene TRBJ1-5, with 9 bases aligning to TRBD1. The CDR3 covers 14 residues. The V segment lost 6 bases and the J segment 5 bases; nucleotides outside the gene matches: 5. Germline V gene lookup returns CDR1 MNHNY and CDR2 SVGAGI (reference sequence). CDR3 sequence: CASRGQGADQPQHF. DNA of the CDR3: TGTGCCAGCAGGGGACAGGGCGCCGATCAGCCCCAGCATTTT.

This clonotype showed up just a few times. The V gene is TRBV7-3, the J gene TRBJ2-3; 10 nucleotides line up with TRBD2. The CDR3 spans 16 residues. V lost 2 bases and J lost 4; bases outside the gene matches: 6. Per the germline V gene, CDR1 is SGHTA and CDR2 is FQGTGA. CDR3 nucleotides: TGTGCCAGCAGCTTAGTAGCGGGGGGTCCACCAGATACGCAGTATTTT. Translated: CASSLVAGGPPDTQYF.